Sequencing of this TCR beta chain was carried out in a study of CD8 T cells in Susac syndrome. Overall study context: Patients with Susac syndrome, at blood draw, were therapy-naive, on corticosteroids, or on intravenous immunoglobulin alone.

After removal of 6 bases from V and 7 bases from J, the junction contained 14 bases not matched to a gene. This CDR3 is built from 15 residues. CDR1 DFQATT and CDR2 SNEGSKA come from the germline V gene (reference sequence). Sequencing of TCR beta, carried out with a high-throughput approach, was applied to CD8+ and CD4+ T cells from the blood. Study-wide results and caveats: It was acknowledged in the study that its TCR sequencing and HLA analysis involved a relatively small number of individuals.

Only one count was recorded for this clonotype. Antigen unknown. The authors reverse transcribed about 0.5 to 1 ug RNA with random hexamers. An immunoSEQ multiplex PCR generated amplified TCR beta CDR3 products spanning 54 Vbeta and 13 Jbeta. TCRdb ran MiXCR on the immunoSEQ multiplex PCR reads and lists one entry per CDR3 protein. The data hold under 200,000 distinct CDR3 sequences, with 95% to 96% observed a single time. The chain employs TRBV20-1 and TRBJ2-7; 11 bases align to TRBD2. Sequenced sample: CD4+ T cells from PBMCs. The sequence was collected from a human donor with Susac syndrome. DNA for the CDR3: TGCAGTGCACGGGAAGTAGCGGGAGGGCCTGGAGAGCAGTACTTC. Translating gives CSAREVAGGPGEQYF.